Each of the 9 T cell receptor beta chains below was sequenced from the same sample in a study of beta chain features in type 1 diabetes (dated by TCRdb to 2017 to 2018). The library was made by the immunoSEQ multiplex PCR assay. The entire amount of isolated RNA was reverse transcribed using the High Capacity cDNA Reverse Transcription Kit, so the sequenced TCRB transcripts were expressed ones. TCRdb re-hosts the immuneACCESS table, in-frame sequences only. Its copies lack some clones; in the studies checked, an unresolved V gene accounts for under half of them, and the cause for the rest is not known. The sample has about 470,000 clones on record, around 30% of them singletons. In total, the top ten clones hold almost 0.065% of the sample. Sequences were obtained from naive CD4+ T cells from blood. This sample's cell subset or site label indicates: true naive CD4+ T cells. These receptors came from a man younger than 35 in good health.

This rearrangement joins TRBV6-5 to TRBJ2-1; 9 bases align to TRBD2. CDR3 size: 15 residues. Germline CDR1 reads MNHEY; CDR2 reads SVGAGI. J lost 12 bases, V lost 3 bases, and 12 bases had no gene match. The CDR3 DNA is TGTGCCAGCAGTTATGCCTTTAGCGGGAGACGAGGGCAGTTCTTC. The encoded protein is CASSYAFSGRRGQFF.

This clone has just a few counts. This chain connects TRBV29-1 to TRBJ1-1; 10 positions match TRBD1. This CDR3 spans 13 amino acids. V lost 6 bases to trimming and J lost 5 bases; unmatched junction nucleotides: 6. Germline V gene lookup returns CDR1 SQVTM and CDR2 ANQGSEA. The CDR3: CSVAGTGATEAFF. In DNA, the CDR3 is TGCAGCGTGGCCGGGACAGGGGCAACTGAAGCTTTCTTT.

This clone was seen only a few times. The chain carries TRBV29-1 and TRBJ2-7; 9 positions match TRBD2. Trimming at V came to 3 bases and at J to 4 bases, leaving 4 bases not matched to a gene. This CDR3 region has 13 residues. CDR1 is SQVTM, CDR2 ANQGSEA, per germline. This CDR3 is CSVEVSGSYEQYF. Written as DNA, the CDR3 is TGCAGCGTTGAGGTTAGCGGGAGTTACGAGCAGTACTTC.

This rearrangement joins TRBV7-2 to TRBJ1-1; TRBD1 aligns across 7 bases. The CDR3 has 15 residues. Germline V lookup: CDR1 SGHTA, CDR2 FQGNSA. Trimming removed 4 bases from V and 1 base from J; junction bases left unmatched: 6. CDR3 residues: CASSSTGRGNTEAFF. CDR3 in DNA: TGTGCCAGCAGCTCGACAGGGCGGGGGAACACTGAAGCTTTCTTT.

Worth noting for this clone: A read error may account for a junction end that differs from germline. The CDR3 DNA sequence: TGCAGTGCTAGAGATAATGGGGTCATCTTC. This gives the protein CSARDNGVIF. This sequence joins TRBV20-1 and TRBJ2-7; D gene uncertain. CDR3 size: 10 residues. Germline loops: CDR1 DFQATT, CDR2 SNEGSKA (reference sequence).

This clone was observed a few times. This chain joins TRBV30 and TRBJ2-1, with D unclear. Between the trimmed V and J ends, which lost 2 bases and 9 bases, there was a span of 14 bases. In germline, CDR1 is GTSNPN, CDR2 SVGIG (reference sequence). The CDR3 sequence is 13 residues long. As DNA, the CDR3 is TGTGCCTGGAGTACCCCCCGGTGGGGTGAGCAGTTCTTC. Encoded protein: CAWSTPRWGEQFF.

The genes are TRBV28 and TRBJ1-1; 10 nucleotides align to TRBD1. The CDR3 has 13 amino acids. Trimming cost V 7 bases and J 11 bases; bases outside gene matches: 10. Per germline, CDR1 MDHEN and CDR2 SYDVKM. CDR3 region: CASTSPGQGYAFF. CDR3 in DNA: TGTGCCAGCACTTCTCCGGGACAGGGGTATGCTTTCTTT.

This clone was counted between two and nine times. The chain uses TRBV30 and TRBJ2-3; possibly TRBD1 or TRBD2 for D (5 bases each). V gave up 2 bases and J gave up 6 bases, with 18 bases separating them. The CDR3 has 15 amino acids. CDR1 and CDR2 (germline): GTSNPN, SVGIG (reference sequence). In DNA, the CDR3 is TGTGCCTGGAGTTCACCGGGACCCAGAAGGGATACGCAGTATTTT. Protein: CAWSSPGPRRDTQYF.

The chain joins TRBV10-3 to TRBJ2-7, with a weak D call TRBD2 (5 bases). Trimming removed 7 bases at V and 0 bases at J, with 7 bases between. This CDR3 has 12 residues. Germline assignment: CDR1 ENHRY and CDR2 SYGVKD. CDR3 DNA: TGTGCCATCACCGGGAACTCCTACGAGCAGTACTTC. Protein product: CAITGNSYEQYF.